The source of this T cell receptor (beta chain) is a study of cytomegalovirus exposure and HLA in healthy donors. Concerning this clone: Its specificity is unknown. A junction end diverges from the germline sequence, so it may reflect a read error. This sample includes further DNA sequences coding for the same CDR3.

Overall study findings and caveats: The tendency of first-cohort TCR clusters to co-occur in the 120 validation repertoires was identified by a subsequent analysis.

The CDR3 length is 15 residues. CDR1 is MNHEY, CDR2 SMNVEV, per germline (reference sequence). Repertoires were generated with immunoSEQ multiplex PCR, while TCRdb's copy carries only in-frame clones and drops some. This table holds roughly 75,000 clones, around 94% found once. The sequence derives from a woman under 30 in good health and CMV-seropositive. The chain is built from TRBV27 and TRBJ1-1; D remains unclear. Sequencing used PBMCs. CDR3 DNA: TGTGCCAGCAGTTTATTGGGCGGGATGAACACTGAAGCCTTCTTT. It codes for CASSLLGGMNTEAFF.